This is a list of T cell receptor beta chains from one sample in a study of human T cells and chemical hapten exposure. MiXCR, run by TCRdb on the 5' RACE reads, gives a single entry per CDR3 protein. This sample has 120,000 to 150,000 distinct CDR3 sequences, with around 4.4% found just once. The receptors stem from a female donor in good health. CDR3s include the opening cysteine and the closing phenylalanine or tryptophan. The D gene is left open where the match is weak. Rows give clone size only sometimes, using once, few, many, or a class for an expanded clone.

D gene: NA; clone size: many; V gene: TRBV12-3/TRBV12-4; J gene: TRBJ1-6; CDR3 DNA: TGTGCCAGCAGATTTGCGGGAGGGAAAAGTTCACCCCTCCACTTT; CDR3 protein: CASRFAGGKSSPLHF
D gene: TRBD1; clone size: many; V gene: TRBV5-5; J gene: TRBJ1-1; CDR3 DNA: TGTGCCAGCAGTTCCGGGACAGGCGGTTTCCTTTTTAACACTGAAGCTTTCTTT; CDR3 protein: CASSSGTGGFLFNTEAFF
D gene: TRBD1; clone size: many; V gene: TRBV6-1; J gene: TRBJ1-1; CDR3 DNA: TGTGCCAGCCGCCTGACAGGGTCGACTGAAGCTTTCTTT; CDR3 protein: CASRLTGSTEAFF
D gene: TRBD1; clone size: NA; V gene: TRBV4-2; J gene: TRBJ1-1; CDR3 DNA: TGTGCCAGCAACCAGATAGGACAGGCGGTGAACACTGAAGCTTTCTTT; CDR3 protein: CASNQIGQAVNTEAFF
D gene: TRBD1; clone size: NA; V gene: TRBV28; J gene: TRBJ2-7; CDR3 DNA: TGTGCCAGCAGTCTGCTCTTCGGGACAGAAAACTCCGACGAGCAGTACTTC; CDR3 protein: CASSLLFGTENSDEQYF
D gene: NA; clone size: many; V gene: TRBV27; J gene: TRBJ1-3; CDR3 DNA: TGTGCCAGCAGTTTCAGGGCTGGAAACACCATATATTTT; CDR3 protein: CASSFRAGNTIYF
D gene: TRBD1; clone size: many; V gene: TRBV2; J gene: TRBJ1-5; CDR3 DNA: TGTGCCAGTAGTGGACAGGGTAATCAGCCCCAGCATTTT; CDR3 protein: CASSGQGNQPQHF
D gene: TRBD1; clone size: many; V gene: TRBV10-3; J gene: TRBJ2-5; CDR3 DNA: TGTGCCATCTCCGCCTCAGGGGGCGAGACCCAGTACTTC; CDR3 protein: CAISASGGETQYF
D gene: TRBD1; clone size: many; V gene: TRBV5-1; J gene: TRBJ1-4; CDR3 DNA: TGCGCCAGCAGTCTGGACAGGTCTGCAACTAATGAAAAACTGTTTTTT; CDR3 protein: CASSLDRSATNEKLFF
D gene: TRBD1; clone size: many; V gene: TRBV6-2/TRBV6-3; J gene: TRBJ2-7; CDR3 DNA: TGTGCCAGCAGTTACTCGGGACAGAACTACGAGCAGTACTTC; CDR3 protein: CASSYSGQNYEQYF
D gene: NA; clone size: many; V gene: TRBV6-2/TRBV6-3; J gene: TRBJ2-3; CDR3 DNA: TGTGCCAGCAGTTGGACACCCCGGAGGGATACGCAGTATTTT; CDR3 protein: CASSWTPRRDTQYF
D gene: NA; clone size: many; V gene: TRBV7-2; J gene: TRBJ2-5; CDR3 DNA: TGTGCCAGCAGCTTAAGACCAGGCGGTTCAGAGACCCAGTACTTC; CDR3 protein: CASSLRPGGSETQYF
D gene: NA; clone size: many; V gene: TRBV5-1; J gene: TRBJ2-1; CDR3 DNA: TGCGCCAGCAGCTTGTTATCACAGGGTGGCTACAATGAGCAGTTCTTC; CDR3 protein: CASSLLSQGGYNEQFF
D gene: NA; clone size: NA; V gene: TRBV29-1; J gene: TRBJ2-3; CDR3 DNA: TGCAGCGTAGGTACAGATACGCAGTATTTT; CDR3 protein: CSVGTDTQYF
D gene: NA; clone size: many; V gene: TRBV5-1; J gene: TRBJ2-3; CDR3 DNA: TGCGCCAGCAGAACGGCTAGGCCCACAGATACGCAGTATTTT; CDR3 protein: CASRTARPTDTQYF
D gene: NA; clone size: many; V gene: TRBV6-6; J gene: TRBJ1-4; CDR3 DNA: TGTGCCAGCAGTTACGGAGGAGGGAGCAGTGAAAAACTGTTTTTT; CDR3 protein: CASSYGGGSSEKLFF
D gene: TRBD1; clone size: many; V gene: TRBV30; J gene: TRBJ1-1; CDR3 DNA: TGTGCCTGGAAGAAGACAGGGGGTACTCGGGATTTCTTT; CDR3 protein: CAWKKTGGTRDFF
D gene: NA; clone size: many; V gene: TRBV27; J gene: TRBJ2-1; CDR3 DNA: TGTGCCAGCAGTTTGGGCCCGGCGAATGAGCAGTTCTTC; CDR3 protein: CASSLGPANEQFF
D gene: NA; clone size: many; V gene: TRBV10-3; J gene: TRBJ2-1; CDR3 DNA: TGTGCCATCAGGGACTCGGCTTCCTACAATGAGCAGTTCTTC; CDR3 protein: CAIRDSASYNEQFF
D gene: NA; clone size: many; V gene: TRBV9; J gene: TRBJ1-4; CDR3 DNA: TGTGCCAGCAGCGTAGGGGACAATCGGAGCGAAAAACTGTTTTTT; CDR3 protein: CASSVGDNRSEKLFF
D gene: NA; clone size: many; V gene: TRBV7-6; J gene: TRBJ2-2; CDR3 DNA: TGTGCCAGCAGCTTAGAGTGGGCAGGGAACACCGGGGAGCTGTTTTTT; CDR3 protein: CASSLEWAGNTGELFF
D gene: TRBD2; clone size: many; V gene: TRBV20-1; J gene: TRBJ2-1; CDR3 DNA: TGCAGTGCTAGAGTAGCGACTAGCGGATACAATGAGCAGTTCTTC; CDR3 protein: CSARVATSGYNEQFF
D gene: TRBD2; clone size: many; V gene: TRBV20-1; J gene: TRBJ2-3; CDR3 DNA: TGCAGTGCTGGGGGGAGTGCGGGGGTCGGCACAGATACGCAGTATTTT; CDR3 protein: CSAGGSAGVGTDTQYF
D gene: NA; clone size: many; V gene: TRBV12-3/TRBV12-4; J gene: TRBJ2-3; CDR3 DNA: TGTGCCAGCAGTTTATGGGGTGCAGATACGCAGTATTTT; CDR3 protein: CASSLWGADTQYF
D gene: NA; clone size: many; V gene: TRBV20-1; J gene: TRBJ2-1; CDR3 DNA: TGCAGTGCTAGGAAGGGGGCGGGATACAATGAGCAGTTCTTC; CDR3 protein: CSARKGAGYNEQFF
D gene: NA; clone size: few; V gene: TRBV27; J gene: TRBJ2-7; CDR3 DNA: TGTGCCAGCAGCTCGCGAGCAGGCGAGCAGTACTTC; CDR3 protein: CASSSRAGEQYF
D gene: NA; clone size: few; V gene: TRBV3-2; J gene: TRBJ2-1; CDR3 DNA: TGTGCCAGCAGCCAAGATTGGCCTAGCGGGGGGCATGAGCAGTTCTTC; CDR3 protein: CASSQDWPSGGHEQFF
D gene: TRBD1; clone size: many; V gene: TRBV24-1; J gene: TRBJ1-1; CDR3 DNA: TGTGCCACCAGTGAGTCCGGGACAGGGGGCTTCTCCACTGAAGCTTTCTTT; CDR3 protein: CATSESGTGGFSTEAFF
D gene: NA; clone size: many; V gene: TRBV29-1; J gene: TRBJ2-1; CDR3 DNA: TGCAGCGTTGTCCGAATTGAAAGAAATGAGCAGTTCTTC; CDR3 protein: CSVVRIERNEQFF
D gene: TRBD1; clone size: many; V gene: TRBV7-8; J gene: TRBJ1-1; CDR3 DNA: TGTGCCAGCAGCACCGGGACAGGGTTAAGGGCTGAAGCTTTCTTT; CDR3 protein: CASSTGTGLRAEAFF
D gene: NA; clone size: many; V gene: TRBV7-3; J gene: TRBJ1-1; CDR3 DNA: TGTGCCAGCAGCTTAGGGCAGGGGAACTCTGCTTTCTTT; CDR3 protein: CASSLGQGNSAFF
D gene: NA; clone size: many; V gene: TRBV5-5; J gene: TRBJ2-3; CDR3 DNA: TGTGCCAGCAGCTCCCGGACGGGCACAGATACGCAGTATTTT; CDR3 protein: CASSSRTGTDTQYF
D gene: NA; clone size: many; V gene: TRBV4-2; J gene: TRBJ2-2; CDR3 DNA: TGTGCCAGCAGCCAACCTCCCCTAGCGTGGACGGACACCGGGGAGCTGTTTTTT; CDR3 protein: CASSQPPLAWTDTGELFF
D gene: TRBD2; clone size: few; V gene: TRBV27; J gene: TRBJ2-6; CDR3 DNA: TGTGCCAGCAGTTTTGTCGGGAGGAGCTCTGGGGCCAACGTCCTGACTTTC; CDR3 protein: CASSFVGRSSGANVLTF
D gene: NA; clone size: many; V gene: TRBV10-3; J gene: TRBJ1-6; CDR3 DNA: TGTGCCAGCTGGGACGGGAATAATTCACCCCTCCACTTT; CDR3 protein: CASWDGNNSPLHF
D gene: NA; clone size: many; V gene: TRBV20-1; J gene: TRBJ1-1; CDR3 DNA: TGCAGTGCTAGCCCAGGGGACACTGAAGCTTTCTTT; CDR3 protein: CSASPGDTEAFF
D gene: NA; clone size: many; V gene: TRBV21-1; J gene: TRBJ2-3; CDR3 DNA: TGTGCCAGCACCCCAGGGGCTCCGGCAGCAGATACGCAGTATTTT; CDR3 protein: CASTPGAPAADTQYF
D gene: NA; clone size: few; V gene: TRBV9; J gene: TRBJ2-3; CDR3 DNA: TGTGCCAGCAGCGTAGATGGCCTTAGCACAGATACGCAGTATTTT; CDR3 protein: CASSVDGLSTDTQYF
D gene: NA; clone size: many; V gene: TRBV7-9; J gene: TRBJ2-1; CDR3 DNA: TGTGCCAGCAGTTGGGGGGACCTCTCCTACAATGAGCAGTTCTTC; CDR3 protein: CASSWGDLSYNEQFF